The 12 T cell receptor beta chains given below trace back to one sample, sequenced in a study of shared clonotypes between healthy human individuals. The assay was immunoSEQ multiplex PCR, and TCRdb's table has in-frame clones only and misses some. Of about 2.4 million clones listed, roughly nine tenths were seen once; the top ten hold 0.13% to 0.15%. Sequencing was done on a sample of naive CD4+ T cells sorted from blood. Documented subset: CD45RA+ positively selected. Receptors were obtained from a man aged 18 to 30 in good health.

This rearrangement joins TRBV30 to TRBJ2-1; TRBD2 agrees at 11 bases. The length of the CDR3 is 14 residues. Germline lookup yields CDR1 GTSNPN and CDR2 SVGIG (reference sequence). DNA of the CDR3: TGTGCGACCTCTAGCGGGAGGTCGTACAATGAGCAGTTCTTC. As protein: CATSSGRSYNEQFF.

This clone occurred once. At the DNA level, this CDR3 is encoded by other sequences in the same sample as well. The CDR3 bases are TGCGCCAGCAGCCAAGATTTGACCTACGAGCAGTACTTC. Its protein product is CASSQDLTYEQYF. The chain joins TRBV4-3 to TRBJ2-7; no reliable D call. Germline assignment: CDR1 LGHNA and CDR2 YSLEER. V was clipped by 0 bases and J by 2 bases, with 5 bases between them. The CDR3 length is 13 residues.

The rearrangement joins TRBV6-6 to TRBJ1-1, with D uncertain. CDR1 is MNHNY, CDR2 SVGAGI, per germline (reference sequence). The CDR3 covers 11 residues. Trimming removed 5 bases at V and 10 bases at J, with 11 bases between. The CDR3 DNA reads as TGTGCCAGCAGTCTCGATCGAGGAGCTTTCTTT. Its translation: CASSLDRGAFF.

This chain connects TRBV5-1 to TRBJ2-7, with 10 bases fitting TRBD2. The CDR3 contains 16 residues. The V gene end was trimmed by 4 bases and the J gene end by 0 bases; junction bases not matched to a gene: 7. Looked up from germline, CDR1 is SGHRS and CDR2 is YFSETQ. The CDR3 loop is CASSPGTSAVSYEQYF. CDR3 bases: TGCGCCAGCAGCCCTGGGACTAGCGCCGTCTCCTACGAGCAGTACTTC.

V and J are TRBV15 and TRBJ2-7; possibly TRBD2 for D (5 bases). This CDR3 has 14 amino acids. V lost 3 bases, J lost 0 bases, and 9 bases lay in between. Per the germline V gene, CDR1 is LNHNV and CDR2 is YYDKDF (reference sequence). This chain's CDR3 is CATSRAGGSYEQYF. CDR3 in DNA: TGTGCCACCAGCAGGGCAGGAGGCTCCTACGAGCAGTACTTC.

On this clone itself: Other DNA sequences in this specimen translate into the identical CDR3. This rearrangement joins TRBV6-5 to TRBJ1-1; 7 bases are a match to TRBD1. V gave up 6 bases and J gave up 2 bases; unmatched junction bases: 3. Germline V CDR1 and CDR2: MNHEY, SVGAGI. The CDR3 contains 13 residues. CDR3 in amino acids: CASRRTGNTEAFF. For the CDR3, the DNA is TGTGCCAGCAGACGGACAGGAAACACTGAAGCTTTCTTT.

The chain has TRBV7-9 and TRBJ2-4, with TRBD2 as a possible D gene (6 bases). V lost 6 bases, J lost 3 bases, and 27 bases lay in between. The CDR3 consists of 19 residues. Germline values: CDR1 SEHNR, CDR2 FQNEAQ (reference sequence). The CDR3 spells CASRSLGGAPLSGKNIQYF. CDR3 DNA sequence: TGTGCCAGCAGGTCCCTTGGAGGGGCACCCCTCTCGGGCAAAAACATTCAGTACTTC. Complete variable domain (other parts from reference TRBV7-9 and TRBJ2-4): DTGVSQNPRHKITKRGQNVTFRCDPISEHNRLYWYRQTLGQGPEFLTYFQNEAQLEKSRLLSDRFSAERPKGSFSTLEIQRTEQGDSAMYLCASRSLGGAPLSGKNIQYFGAGTRLSVL.

The rearrangement links TRBV28 to TRBJ1-3; TRBD1 is a possible D gene (6 bases). This CDR3 has 18 amino acids. Germline CDR1 and CDR2: MDHEN and SYDVKM. The germline V and J ends were trimmed by 6 bases and 2 bases, with 23 bases remaining between them. The CDR3 DNA follows: TGTGCCAGCAGACCAGCCTCGGGGGCGTCAAGGACTGGAAACACCATATATTTT. Translating gives CASRPASGASRTGNTIYF.

Note on this clone: This specimen includes other DNA sequences encoding the same CDR3. V usage is TRBV2 and J usage is TRBJ2-1; TRBD2 is a possible D gene (6 bases). The germline V and J ends were trimmed by 7 bases and 7 bases, with 17 bases remaining between them. Germline lookup yields CDR1 SNHLY and CDR2 FYNNEI. The CDR3 is 14 residues long. The CDR3 is CASNDLGGRNEQFF. Written as DNA, the CDR3 is TGTGCCAGCAATGACCTTGGGGGGAGGAATGAGCAGTTCTTC.

The chain employs TRBV10-3 and TRBJ1-5; D is uncertain. Germline V gives CDR1 ENHRY, CDR2 SYGVKD. V lost 6 bases and J lost 6, with 9 bases in between. The CDR3 totals 12 residues. CDR3 in DNA: TGTGCCATCAGCAGAGAAGGTCAGCCCCAGCATTTT. Encoded protein: CAISREGQPQHF.

This rearrangement joins TRBV5-1 to TRBJ2-5; TRBD2 matches 11 bases. V shed 0 bases and J 5 bases; nucleotides not matched to a gene: 9. The CDR3 totals 17 residues. CDR1 SGHRS and CDR2 YFSETQ come from the germline V gene. CDR3 bases: TGCGCCAGCAGCTTGGACCTTAGCGGGAGGGCCGGGGAGACCCAGTACTTC. It translates to CASSLDLSGRAGETQYF.

This chain connects TRBV30 to TRBJ2-1, with 13 bases lining up with TRBD2. J was trimmed by 10 bases and V by 5 bases; bases with no gene match: 8. The CDR3 totals 14 residues. Germline V CDR1 and CDR2: GTSNPN, SVGIG (reference sequence). CDR3 DNA: TGTGCCTGGGACGCGGGACTAGCGGGAAGCGAGCAGTTCTTC. Translation: CAWDAGLAGSEQFF.